The 31 T cell receptor beta chains presented below share a single source sample, sequenced in a study of human T cells and chemical hapten exposure. As for time point: patch test 3, about 24 weeks after DPC sensitization. Specified treatment: therapeutic diphenylcyclopropenone sensitization with weekly scalp DPC. TCRdb itself ran the RACE reads through MiXCR, one entry per CDR3 protein. The data contain about 97,000 distinct CDR3 sequences, 25% to 30% of them singletons. Sequencing used whole blood, obtained in connection with sensitization to the hapten diphenylcyclopropenone (DPC). These receptors all come from a man aged 40-55 years with alopecia areata. Some clones in this sample may be carry-over from other donors' samples.

V is TRBV18 and J is TRBJ2-5; D is uncertain. The germline V gene encodes CDR1 KGHSH and CDR2 LQKENI. This CDR3 has 13 amino acids. The V end was cut by 3 bases, the J end by 2 bases, with 7 bases between. The CDR3 DNA is TGTGCCAGCTCACCTTGGAGTCAAGAGACCCAGTACTTC. Protein sequence: CASSPWSQETQYF.

The CDR3 region is CASRRQTEETQYF. The CDR3 DNA reads as TGTGCCAGCAGACGACAAACCGAAGAGACCCAGTACTTC. The chain is built from TRBV27 and TRBJ2-5; D ambiguous. CDR3 length: 13 amino acids. V lost 6 bases and J 3 bases, leaving 11 bases between the germline ends. Germline CDR1 and CDR2: MNHEY and SMNVEV (reference sequence).

V usage is TRBV12-3 or TRBV12-4 and J usage is TRBJ2-7; 7 bases are a match to TRBD2. J gave up 4 bases and V 3 bases, and 9 bases lay outside the gene matches. The CDR3 contains 15 residues. The CDR3, as DNA: TGTGCCAGCAGTTTGAGGCAGGGAGGGATTTACGAGCAGTACTTC. This encodes CASSLRQGGIYEQYF.

This chain's CDR3 is CSAREPSGRAADTQYF. CDR3 nucleotides: TGCAGTGCTAGAGAACCTAGCGGGAGGGCCGCAGATACGCAGTATTTT. The genes are TRBV20-1 and TRBJ2-3; the match to TRBD2 covers 12 bases. Germline values: CDR1 DFQATT, CDR2 SNEGSKA (reference sequence). This CDR3 is built from 16 residues. Trimming took 0 bases from V and 4 from J; bases not matched to a gene: 5.

This clonotype occurred many times. The chain is built from TRBV6-6 and TRBJ2-7; 9 bases match TRBD1. Germline lookup yields CDR1 MNHNY and CDR2 SVGAGI (reference sequence). There are 15 residues in the CDR3. Trimming removed 4 bases from V and 4 bases from J; junction bases left unmatched: 8. This CDR3 is CASSSRTGEGYEQYF. CDR3 nucleotides: TGTGCCAGCAGTTCGAGGACAGGGGAAGGGTACGAGCAGTACTTC.

This clonotype turned up a few times. V usage is TRBV9 and J usage is TRBJ2-1; TRBD2 aligns across 9 bases. V lost 0 bases, J lost 6 bases, and 7 bases stayed unmatched. CDR3 length: 16 amino acids. Per the germline V gene, CDR1 is SGDLS and CDR2 is YYNGEE. The CDR3 coding sequence is TGTGCCAGCAGCGTAGAAATAGCGGGAGTGGGCAATGAGCAGTTCTTC. Translated, it gives CASSVEIAGVGNEQFF. Full variable domain (missing parts from reference TRBV9 and TRBJ2-1): DSGVTQTPKHLITATGQRVTLRCSPRSGDLSVYWYQQSLDQGLQFLIQYYNGEERAKGNILERFSAQQFPDLHSELNLSSLELGDSALYFCASSVEIAGVGNEQFFGPGTRLTVL.

CDR3 in amino acids: CASSYGNYGYTF. The CDR3 DNA sequence: TGTGCCAGCAGTTACGGAAACTATGGCTACACCTTC. This sequence joins TRBV6-5 and TRBJ1-2, with D unresolved. Germline CDR1 is MNHEY and CDR2 is SVGAGI. Trimming removed 2 bases from V and 2 bases from J, with 3 bases in between. This CDR3 has 12 residues.

The V gene is TRBV12-3 or TRBV12-4, the J gene TRBJ2-7, with D perhaps assigned TRBD1 or TRBD2 (5 bases each). This CDR3 comprises 13 residues. Trimming shortened V by 6 bases and J by 7 bases, and 16 bases separated the two germline ends. The CDR3 sequence is CASRGDLFGEQYF. The CDR3 region has the DNA TGTGCCAGCAGGGGGGACCTATTCGGGGAGCAGTACTTC.

The V gene is TRBV9, the J gene TRBJ2-7; possible D gene TRBD1, 5 bases. V was clipped by 1 base and J by 5 bases, with 13 bases between them. The CDR3 has 14 residues. Germline CDR1 reads SGDLS; CDR2 reads YYNGEE. The CDR3 nucleotides are TGTGCCAGCAGCGTAAGAGCAGGGCCCGACGAGCAGTACTTC. The encoded protein is CASSVRAGPDEQYF.

The chain joins TRBV3-1 to TRBJ2-7; D remains unclear. Per germline, CDR1 LGHDT and CDR2 YNNKEL (reference sequence). The CDR3 extends over 14 amino acids. The ends were cut back, 4 bases at V and 1 base at J, with 11 bases in the middle. The CDR3, as DNA: TGTGCCAGCAGCCCGTGGACGGATTCCTACGAGCAGTACTTC. Amino acid sequence: CASSPWTDSYEQYF.

This clonotype was counted between two and nine times. V is TRBV15 and J is TRBJ2-3; D unclear. The CDR3 extends over 14 amino acids. Germline assignment: CDR1 LNHNV and CDR2 YYDKDF (reference sequence). The germline V and J ends were trimmed by 1 base and 1 base, with 6 bases remaining between them. CDR3 region: CATSRGTGTDTQYF. CDR3 coding DNA: TGTGCCACCAGCAGAGGAACTGGCACAGATACGCAGTATTTT.

In its sample, this clonotype was seen a few times. This chain uses TRBV6-4 with TRBJ2-2; D is uncertain. V was pared by 5 bases and J by 1 base, with 11 bases between. The CDR3 loop spans 15 amino acids. CDR1 MRHNA and CDR2 SNTAGT come from the germline V gene. The CDR3 loop is CASSPETLNTGELFF. The CDR3 DNA reads as TGTGCCAGCAGTCCCGAGACATTGAACACCGGGGAGCTGTTTTTT.

This sequence joins TRBV12-3 or TRBV12-4 and TRBJ1-6, with 8 bases matching TRBD1. The V and J ends lost 5 bases and 6 bases, in that order; junction bases with no gene match: 6. The length of the CDR3 is 15 residues. CDR3 bases: TGTGCCAGCAGTCCAGGACAGGGCCGTAATTCACCCCTCCACTTT. It yields the protein CASSPGQGRNSPLHF.

This clonotype was counted only a few times. This sequence joins TRBV12-3 or TRBV12-4 and TRBJ1-1; D perhaps matches TRBD1 (5 bases). The CDR3 sequence is 13 residues long. The V gene lost 3 bases and the J gene lost 3 bases, with 8 bases spanning the gap. CDR3 nucleotide sequence: TGTGCCAGCAGTTTCTCAGGGCACACTGAAGCTTTCTTT. Translation gives CASSFSGHTEAFF.

This chain joins TRBV20-1 and TRBJ1-1; D not resolved. The V end was cut by 5 bases, the J end by 4 bases, with 5 bases between. The CDR3 spans 10 residues. Germline-derived CDR1 and CDR2 are DFQATT and SNEGSKA (reference sequence). Here the CDR3 reads CSAYTTEAFF. CDR3 in DNA: TGCAGTGCTTATACCACTGAAGCTTTCTTT.

This clonotype appeared a few times. The chain couples TRBV6-2 or TRBV6-3 to TRBJ1-4, with 8 bases fitting TRBD1. Trimming took 5 bases from V and 8 from J; bases not matched to a gene: 7. There are 14 residues in the CDR3. Germline CDR1 and CDR2: MNHEY and SVGEGT. The CDR3 protein is CASSPQGEREKLFF. The CDR3 DNA reads as TGTGCCAGCAGTCCACAGGGGGAGCGGGAAAAACTGTTTTTT.

As DNA, the CDR3 is TGCGCCAGCAGCCCCCAGGGGGTGGTCTACGAGCAGTACTTC. As protein: CASSPQGVVYEQYF. The V and J genes are TRBV5-1 and TRBJ2-7, with TRBD1 matching 7 bases. The CDR3 is 14 residues long. From germline, CDR1 is SGHRS and CDR2 YFSETQ. Losses at the gene ends were 4 bases for V and 3 bases for J; bases not matched to a gene: 7.

At least ten counts were recorded for this clonotype. The chain employs TRBV29-1 and TRBJ2-3; the match to TRBD1 covers 9 bases. The trim removed 4 bases at V and 3 bases at J, leaving 2 bases unmatched. Germline V gene lookup returns CDR1 SQVTM and CDR2 ANQGSEA. CDR3 length: 13 amino acids. Here the CDR3 reads CSVGGTGTDTQYF. The CDR3 DNA follows: TGCAGCGTTGGGGGGACAGGGACAGATACGCAGTATTTT.

The chain has TRBV18 and TRBJ1-6; no definite D call. The CDR3 contains 13 residues. CDR1 is KGHSH, CDR2 LQKENI, per germline. The V and J ends lost 3 bases and 10 bases respectively, with 10 bases between them. The CDR3 DNA follows: TGTGCCAGCTCACCCACACGGGAATCACCCCTCCACTTT. It codes for CASSPTRESPLHF.

The genes are TRBV5-1 and TRBJ2-5; D not resolved. Trimming took off 0 bases at V and 1 base at J, with 7 bases between the two ends. CDR1 is SGHRS and CDR2 is YFSETQ in the germline V gene. The CDR3 contains 14 residues. In nucleotides, the CDR3 is TGCGCCAGCAGCTTGGAAGGTTCCCAAGAGACCCAGTACTTC. Amino acids: CASSLEGSQETQYF.

This clonotype has a handful of counts. The CDR3 sequence: CASGGYLGNTGELFF. DNA for the CDR3: TGCGCCAGCGGGGGTTATCTTGGTAACACCGGGGAGCTGTTTTTT. The chain is built from TRBV10-2 and TRBJ2-2, with D perhaps being TRBD1 or TRBD2 (5 bases each). The V gene lost 8 bases and the J gene lost 2 bases, with 15 bases spanning the gap. Germline-derived CDR1 and CDR2 are WSHSY and SAAADI. This CDR3 contains 15 residues.

This clonotype was observed many times. V is TRBV28 and J is TRBJ1-5; 10 bases agree with TRBD1. Germline trimming cut 6 bases from V and 7 bases from J; bases unmatched to any gene: 9. CDR3 length equals 15 residues. Per germline, CDR1 MDHEN and CDR2 SYDVKM. CDR3 DNA: TGTGCCAGCAGGACGGGACAGGGGCTCTTCCAGCCCCAGCATTTT. Translation: CASRTGQGLFQPQHF.

This chain joins TRBV20-1 and TRBJ2-4, with 9 bases fitting TRBD2. Looked up from germline, CDR1 is DFQATT and CDR2 is SNEGSKA (reference sequence). After removal of 6 bases from V and 8 bases from J, the junction contained 14 bases not matched to a gene. The CDR3 has 15 residues. The CDR3 coding sequence is TGCAGTGCCCCCCGACTAGCGGAGGGCCTACACATTCAGTACTTC. This translates into CSAPRLAEGLHIQYF.

The genes are TRBV12-3 or TRBV12-4 and TRBJ1-5; D perhaps matches TRBD1 (6 bases). The V end lost 3 bases, the J end lost 4 bases, and 16 bases lay between the germline ends. The CDR3 is 16 amino acids. The CDR3 DNA reads TGTGCCAGCAGTTTTGCCGGGAAGGGGGGGAATCAGCCCCAGCATTTT. Protein product: CASSFAGKGGNQPQHF.

This clonotype was seen only a few times. The chain recombines TRBV12-3 or TRBV12-4 with TRBJ2-3; weak D call: TRBD2 (6 bases). V dropped 5 bases and J dropped 2 bases, with 20 bases sitting between them. This CDR3 is 17 amino acids long. The CDR3 nucleotides read TGTGCCAGCAGTCAAAAACGATTCCTAGCGACCACAGATACGCAGTATTTT. It yields the protein CASSQKRFLATTDTQYF.

This clonotype turned up a few times. The chain joins TRBV6-5 to TRBJ1-1, with D possibly being TRBD1 (6 bases). The CDR3 is made up of 12 amino acids. Trimming pared 3 bases from V and 6 bases from J, leaving 8 bases between. Germline CDR1 MNHEY, CDR2 SVGAGI. The CDR3 reads CASSYGGAEAFF. In DNA, the CDR3 is TGTGCCAGCAGTTATGGGGGCGCTGAAGCTTTCTTT.

This clonotype came up a few times. The chain couples TRBV12-3 or TRBV12-4 to TRBJ1-5; 12 bases fit TRBD1. CDR3 length equals 16 residues. After removal of 5 bases from V and 5 bases from J, the junction contained 7 bases not matched to a gene. The CDR3 coding sequence is TGTGCCAGCAGTACTCCGGGACAGGGGGCTTATCAGCCCCAGCATTTT. This gives the protein CASSTPGQGAYQPQHF.

This clonotype was seen only a few times. CDR3 region: CASSVAANTGELFF. The CDR3 region has the DNA TGTGCCAGCAGCGTAGCAGCGAACACCGGGGAGCTGTTTTTT. J is TRBJ2-2 and V is TRBV9; no clear D. The V gene's germline CDR1 is SGDLS and CDR2 YYNGEE. This CDR3 has 14 residues. Trimming cost V 0 bases and J 0 bases, with 3 bases left between them.

The V call is TRBV20-1, the J call TRBJ1-1, with 8 positions matching TRBD1. V lost 3 bases to trimming and J lost 5 bases; unmatched junction nucleotides: 8. The germline CDR1 and CDR2 sequences are DFQATT and SNEGSKA (reference sequence). The CDR3 runs 14 residues. The CDR3 DNA follows: TGCAGTGCTAGGGCAGGGGGCGTTAGGACTGAAGCTTTCTTT. Protein product: CSARAGGVRTEAFF.

The V and J genes are TRBV12-3 or TRBV12-4 and TRBJ1-4; D ambiguous. This CDR3 spans 14 amino acids. Deletions cut 6 bases from V and 8 bases from J, with 16 bases between. The CDR3 nucleotides read TGTGCCAGCAGCTCTTCTGGGTTGGTCGAAAAACTGTTTTTT. This encodes CASSSSGLVEKLFF.

The sample holds a few counts of this clonotype. The chain uses TRBV7-8 and TRBJ2-3, with D possibly matching TRBD1 (6 bases). Between the trimmed V and J ends, which lost 2 bases and 5 bases, there was a span of 17 bases. This CDR3 is built from 16 residues. Germline CDR1 SGHVS, CDR2 FQNEAQ. For the CDR3, the DNA is TGTGCCAGCAGCTTACGTGTGGGGGCGTCGGGAGATACGCAGTATTTT. Encoded protein: CASSLRVGASGDTQYF.